The 30 T cell receptor beta chains below all came from one sample that was sequenced in a study of T cell responses to AZD1222 COVID-19 vaccine (dated by TCRdb to about 2021). The library was obtained by the immunoSEQ multiplex PCR assay. Sourced from immuneACCESS, this table was stored by TCRdb with only in-frame sequences that have V and J called. A share of the clones is absent; for the studies checked, an unresolved V gene accounts for under half, and the remainder has no known explanation. The sample profile shows fewer than 90,000 clones; about 86% of them were found once. The ten most abundant clones make up 5.6% of the sample. The time point label here, explained by the study, means: about 28 days (+/-7) after the second vaccine dose. Sequenced here: peripheral blood, sampled 28 days after the second AZD1222 dose. The receptors come from an adult who received the AZD1222 COVID-19 vaccine.

Written as DNA, the CDR3 is TGTGCCAGTAGTATTGGGAGCGGGGGGGTGATGGATACGCAGTATTTT. The encoded protein is CASSIGSGGVMDTQYF. The chain combines TRBV19 with TRBJ2-3; 10 positions agree with TRBD2. Germline CDR1 and CDR2: LNHDA and SQIVND (reference sequence). The V and J ends lost 3 bases and 6 bases, in that order; junction bases with no gene match: 9. The CDR3 contains 16 residues.

J is TRBJ1-2 and V is TRBV25-1; D gene uncertain. This CDR3 contains 15 residues. The germline CDR1 and CDR2 sequences are MGHDK and SYGVNS. Trimming took off 5 bases at V and 8 bases at J, with 21 bases between the two ends. CDR3: CASSPSGLVYKGYTF. The CDR3 nucleotides are TGTGCCAGCAGTCCATCCGGCCTAGTATACAAGGGCTACACCTTC.

J is TRBJ2-1 and V is TRBV7-9; D perhaps matches TRBD2 (6 bases). There are 13 residues in the CDR3. Germline V gene data show CDR1 as SEHNR and CDR2 as FQNEAQ (reference sequence). Trimming pared 6 bases from V and 1 base from J, leaving 7 bases between. DNA for the CDR3: TGTGCCAGCAGTAGCGGTTCCTACAATGAGCAGTTCTTC. Residues: CASSSGSYNEQFF. Full variable domain (remainder filled in from reference TRBV7-9 and TRBJ2-1): DTGVSQNPRHKITKRGQNVTFRCDPISEHNRLYWYRQTLGQGPEFLTYFQNEAQLEKSRLLSDRFSAERPKGSFSTLEIQRTEQGDSAMYLCASSSGSYNEQFFGPGTRLTVL.

Here the CDR3 DNA reads TGTGCCAGCAGGGGACAGGGCCGGTACGAGCAGTACTTC. Its translation: CASRGQGRYEQYF. The gene calls are TRBV6-6 and TRBJ2-7, with TRBD1 identical over 9 bases. V lost 6 bases to trimming and J lost 4 bases; unmatched junction nucleotides: 4. Germline CDR1 MNHNY, CDR2 SVGAGI (reference sequence). This CDR3 region has 13 residues.

The J gene is TRBJ1-1, the V gene TRBV5-1, with TRBD1 matching 7 bases. Germline V gene lookup returns CDR1 SGHRS and CDR2 YFSETQ. Trimming cost V 3 bases and J 1 base; bases outside gene matches: 15. This CDR3 is 18 amino acids long. The CDR3 protein is CASSSGARVAGGNTEAFF. DNA for the CDR3: TGCGCCAGCAGCTCGGGGGCCCGGGTCGCAGGGGGGAACACTGAAGCTTTCTTT.

The chain employs TRBV11-1 and TRBJ2-7, with 8 bases aligning to TRBD1. The CDR3 has 13 amino acids. The germline gives CDR1 SGHAT, CDR2 FQDESV (reference sequence). Unmatched junction bases numbered 0, after V lost 3 bases and J lost 2 bases. In DNA, the CDR3 is TGTGCCAGCAGCTTGGACAGGGCCTACGAGCAGTACTTC. It yields the protein CASSLDRAYEQYF.

For the CDR3, the DNA is TGTGCCAGTACCCTCAGGTCGCTTACGGGCTATGGCTACACCTTC. Its translation: CASTLRSLTGYGYTF. The chain recombines TRBV19 with TRBJ1-2; D is ambiguous. Trimming cost V 7 bases and J 4 bases, with 19 bases left between them. CDR1 is LNHDA and CDR2 is SQIVND in the germline V gene (reference sequence). CDR3 length: 15 residues.

This clone was observed once. This chain uses TRBV7-2 with TRBJ2-2; D call uncertain. The germline V gene has CDR1 SGHTA and CDR2 FQGNSA. The CDR3 contains 14 residues. The V and J ends lost 5 bases and 0 bases respectively, with 7 bases between them. The CDR3 region is CASSPWTNTGELFF. DNA for the CDR3: TGTGCCAGCAGCCCTTGGACGAACACCGGGGAGCTGTTTTTT.

V is TRBV29-1 and J is TRBJ1-2, with 9 nucleotides matching TRBD1. The CDR3 is 15 amino acids. Looked up from germline, CDR1 is SQVTM and CDR2 is ANQGSEA. J was trimmed by 0 bases and V by 1 base; bases with no gene match: 3. This chain's CDR3 is CSVEGDREANYGYTF. The CDR3 DNA reads TGCAGCGTTGAAGGGGACAGGGAGGCTAACTATGGCTACACCTTC.

This chain links TRBV6-1 with TRBJ1-2, with 8 bases identical to TRBD1. The CDR3 contains 13 residues. The J segment lost 6 bases and the V segment lost 3 bases, leaving 3 bases of the junction unmatched. In germline, CDR1 is MNHNS, CDR2 SASEGT. The CDR3 sequence is CASSDRGQDGYTF. DNA of the CDR3: TGTGCCAGCAGTGACAGGGGGCAGGATGGCTACACCTTC.

The chain combines TRBV5-6 with TRBJ1-1; 9 bases line up with TRBD1. From germline, CDR1 is SGHDT and CDR2 YYEEEE. The CDR3 is made up of 15 amino acids. V shed 3 bases and J 4 bases; nucleotides not matched to a gene: 7. This CDR3 is CASSSGTGLSTEAFF. The DNA for the CDR3 is TGTGCCAGCAGCTCGGGGACAGGGCTGAGCACTGAAGCTTTCTTT.

This rearrangement joins TRBV5-1 to TRBJ1-6; 7 bases line up with TRBD1. Unmatched junction bases numbered 4, after V lost 4 bases and J lost 0 bases. CDR1 and CDR2 (germline): SGHRS, YFSETQ. This CDR3 contains 16 residues. The CDR3 DNA sequence: TGCGCCAGCAGCACGACAGGGAGCTCCTATAATTCACCCCTCCACTTT. Translating it yields CASSTTGSSYNSPLHF.

V is TRBV7-8 and J is TRBJ2-7; D not certain. CDR1 SGHVS and CDR2 FQNEAQ come from the germline V gene. The CDR3 contains 14 residues. The germline V and J ends were trimmed by 0 bases and 2 bases, with 8 bases remaining between them. In nucleotides, the CDR3 is TGTGCCAGCAGCTTAGCCGGGCTTCCCTACGAGCAGTACTTC. It encodes CASSLAGLPYEQYF.

The V gene is TRBV15, the J gene TRBJ2-1; 12 positions match TRBD2. This CDR3 has 17 residues. Germline CDR1 LNHNV, CDR2 YYDKDF (reference sequence). V lost 0 bases to trimming and J lost 5 bases; unmatched junction nucleotides: 5. CDR3 nucleotide sequence: TGTGCCACCAGCAGAGAACGACTAGCGGGAGCAAACAATGAGCAGTTCTTC. This gives the protein CATSRERLAGANNEQFF. The full variable domain, in which reference TRBV15 and TRBJ2-1 provide the parts outside the CDR3, is DAMVIQNPRYQVTQFGKPVTLSCSQTLNHNVMYWYQQKSSQAPKLLFHYYDKDFNNEADTPDNFQSRRPNTSFCFLDIRSPGLGDTAMYLCATSRERLAGANNEQFFGPGTRLTVL.

Only a few counts were recorded for this clone. The DNA of the CDR3 is TGTGCCAGCAGCCAAGATTTTGGGACTGGATCCGAAAAACTGTTTTTT. Its protein is CASSQDFGTGSEKLFF. The chain joins TRBV3-1 (or the pseudogene TRBV3-2) to TRBJ1-4; weak D call: TRBD1 (5 bases). Between the trimmed V and J ends, which lost 0 bases and 8 bases, there was a span of 16 bases. The CDR3 covers 16 residues. The germline V gene has CDR1 LGHDT and CDR2 YNNKEL (reference sequence).

The chain combines TRBV10-1 with TRBJ2-7; no reliable D call. CDR1 is WNHNN and CDR2 is SYGVQD in the germline V gene (reference sequence). Trimming cost V 0 bases and J 0 bases, with 9 bases left between them. CDR3 length equals 15 residues. The CDR3 reads CASSESGYSSYEQYF. The CDR3 DNA sequence: TGCGCCAGCAGTGAGTCGGGGTACTCCTCCTACGAGCAGTACTTC.

In the case of this clone: The identical CDR3 is also encoded by other nucleotide sequences in the sample. The chain combines TRBV15 with TRBJ2-7, with TRBD2 as a possible D gene (5 bases). From germline, CDR1 is LNHNV and CDR2 YYDKDF (reference sequence). This CDR3 has 15 amino acids. The V gene lost 0 bases and the J gene lost 1 base, with 10 bases spanning the gap. CDR3 nucleotides: TGTGCCACCAGCAGAGAATCCCGGGGATCCTACGAGCAGTACTTC. It yields the protein CATSRESRGSYEQYF. The full variable domain, its missing parts supplied by reference TRBV15 and TRBJ2-7, is DAMVIQNPRYQVTQFGKPVTLSCSQTLNHNVMYWYQQKSSQAPKLLFHYYDKDFNNEADTPDNFQSRRPNTSFCFLDIRSPGLGDTAMYLCATSRESRGSYEQYFGPGTRLTVT.

In nucleotides, the CDR3 is TGTGCCAGCAGTGCACAGATCCACTACGAGCAGTACTTC. It codes for CASSAQIHYEQYF. The genes are TRBV2 and TRBJ2-7; no firm D call. Germline V gives CDR1 SNHLY, CDR2 FYNNEI. This CDR3 contains 13 residues. V lost 4 bases to trimming and J lost 3 bases, with 10 bases between them. Complete variable domain (other parts from reference TRBV2 and TRBJ2-7): EPEVTQTPSHQVTQMGQEVILRCVPISNHLYFYWYRQILGQKVEFLVSFYNNEISEKSEIFDDQFSVERPDGSNFTLKIRSTKLEDSAMYFCASSAQIHYEQYFGPGTRLTVT.

The chain carries TRBV27 and TRBJ1-2; TRBD1 might be the D (6 bases). V lost 3 bases and J 5 bases, leaving 10 bases between the germline ends. This CDR3 is built from 13 residues. Per the germline V gene, CDR1 is MNHEY and CDR2 is SMNVEV (reference sequence). CDR3 in amino acids: CASSLDRAYGYTF. As DNA, the CDR3 is TGTGCCAGCAGTTTGGACAGAGCTTATGGCTACACCTTC.

This chain links TRBV27 with TRBJ2-1, with 10 bases that match TRBD1. The CDR3 spans 14 residues. V shed 5 bases, J shed 8 bases, and the junction held 6 bases outside the gene matches. Germline-derived CDR1 and CDR2 are MNHEY and SMNVEV (reference sequence). For the CDR3, the DNA is TGTGCCAGCAGTCGGGACAGGGGTGGGGATGAGCAGTTCTTC. This translates into CASSRDRGGDEQFF.

The chain joins TRBV9 to TRBJ2-5; 8 positions match TRBD2. Germline-derived CDR1 and CDR2 are SGDLS and YYNGEE. The ends lost 0 bases at V and 4 bases at J; junction bases unmatched: 8. The CDR3 spans 16 residues. CDR3 coding DNA: TGTGCCAGCAGCGTAGCCTCGTATAGCGGGACAGAGACCCAGTACTTC. Its translation is CASSVASYSGTETQYF.

J is TRBJ2-3 and V is TRBV3-1 (or the pseudogene TRBV3-2); either TRBD1 or TRBD2 may supply D (5 bases each). Germline lookup yields CDR1 LGHDT and CDR2 YNNKEL (reference sequence). Trimming took 5 bases from V and 5 from J, leaving 14 bases between them. The CDR3 runs to 14 residues. The CDR3 here is CASSAHGAIDTQYF. The CDR3 DNA reads as TGTGCCAGCAGCGCCCACGGGGCGATAGATACGCAGTATTTT.

By sample share, this clone is medium-sized. The chain couples TRBV5-4 to TRBJ2-5; D is perhaps TRBD1 (6 bases). The V end lost 0 bases, the J end lost 1 base, and 10 bases lay between the germline ends. CDR1 and CDR2 from the germline V gene are SGHNT and YYREEE (reference sequence). The CDR3 sequence is 15 residues long. CDR3 in DNA: TGTGCCAGCAGCTTGGCGGGCAGGGGCCAAGAGACCCAGTACTTC. It specifies CASSLAGRGQETQYF.

Here the CDR3 reads CASSSGTQETQYF. CDR3 DNA sequence: TGTGCCAGCAGCTCGGGGACCCAAGAGACCCAGTACTTC. This chain links TRBV7-6 with TRBJ2-5; D might be TRBD1 or TRBD2, each matching 5 bases. Germline CDR1 is SGHVS and CDR2 is FNYEAQ. V lost 4 bases and J lost 1, with 7 bases in between. The CDR3 is made up of 13 amino acids. Full variable domain (remainder filled in from reference TRBV7-6 and TRBJ2-5): GAGVSQSPRYKVTKRGQDVALRCDPISGHVSLYWYRQALGQGPEFLTYFNYEAQQDKSGLPNDRFSAERPEGSISTLTIQRTEQRDSAMYRCASSSGTQETQYFGPGTRLLVL.

The V and J genes are TRBV18 and TRBJ1-1; D call uncertain. Germline CDR1 is KGHSH and CDR2 is LQKENI. The V gene lost 6 bases and the J gene lost 1 base, with 12 bases spanning the gap. The CDR3 extends over 14 amino acids. The CDR3 DNA sequence: TGTGCCAGCTCCCCCGGGGTACAGAACACTGAAGCTTTCTTT. Its translation is CASSPGVQNTEAFF.

The chain employs TRBV20-1 and TRBJ1-2; a weak D match, TRBD1 (5 bases). The CDR3 runs 9 residues. The V and J ends lost 6 bases and 8 bases respectively, with 7 bases between them. Germline V gene data show CDR1 as DFQATT and CDR2 as SNEGSKA (reference sequence). CDR3 residues: CSARTGYTF. In DNA form, the CDR3 reads TGCAGTGCACGGACAGGCTACACCTTC.

The chain joins TRBV7-9 to TRBJ2-1; no clear D gene. The ends were cut back, 2 bases at V and 8 bases at J, with 13 bases in the middle. The CDR3 consists of 14 residues. Germline V CDR1 and CDR2: SEHNR, FQNEAQ (reference sequence). The CDR3 loop is CASSLYPVAHEQFF. In DNA, the CDR3 is TGTGCCAGCAGCTTATATCCCGTAGCCCATGAGCAGTTCTTC.

The chain carries TRBV5-8 and TRBJ2-5, with D possibly TRBD2 on 6 matching bases. V was shortened by 0 bases and J by 1 base, with 7 bases between the two germline ends. This CDR3 has 14 amino acids. In germline, CDR1 is SGHTS, CDR2 YDEGEE. The CDR3 protein is CASSLGTIQETQYF. The CDR3 bases are TGTGCCAGCAGCTTGGGGACTATCCAAGAGACCCAGTACTTC.

The chain has TRBV19 and TRBJ2-3, with TRBD2 identical over 9 bases. V gave up 5 bases and J gave up 2 bases; unmatched junction bases: 11. Per germline, CDR1 LNHDA and CDR2 SQIVND (reference sequence). CDR3 size: 17 residues. In nucleotides, the CDR3 is TGTGCCAGTAGTCGGCGAGCGGGGGGATCCGTCACAGATACGCAGTATTTT. Amino acids: CASSRRAGGSVTDTQYF.

Note on this clone: One end of the junction does not line up with germline, which may come from a read error. The CDR3 sequence: CASSTQNAGELFF. Here the CDR3 DNA reads TGTGCCAGCAGTACCCAGAACGCCGGGGAGCTGTTTTTT. The V and J genes are TRBV6-4 and TRBJ2-2, with D hard to call. Germline loops: CDR1 MRHNA, CDR2 SNTAGT. The length of the CDR3 is 13 residues.